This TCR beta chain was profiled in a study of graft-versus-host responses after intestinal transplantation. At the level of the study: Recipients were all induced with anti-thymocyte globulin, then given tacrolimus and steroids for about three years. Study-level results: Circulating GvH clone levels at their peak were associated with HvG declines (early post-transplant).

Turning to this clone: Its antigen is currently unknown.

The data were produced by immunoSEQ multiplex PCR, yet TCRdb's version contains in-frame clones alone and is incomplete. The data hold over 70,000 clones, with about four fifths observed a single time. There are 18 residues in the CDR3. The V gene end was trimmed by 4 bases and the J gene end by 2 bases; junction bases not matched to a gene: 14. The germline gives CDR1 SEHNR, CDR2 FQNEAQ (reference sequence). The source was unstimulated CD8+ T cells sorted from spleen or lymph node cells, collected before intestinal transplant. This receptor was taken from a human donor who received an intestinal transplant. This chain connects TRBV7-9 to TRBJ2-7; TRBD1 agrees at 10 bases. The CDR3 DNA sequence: TGTGCCAGCAGCTCCCCTACTCCGGGACAGGGGTTACCCTACGAGCAGTACTTC. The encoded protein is CASSSPTPGQGLPYEQYF.